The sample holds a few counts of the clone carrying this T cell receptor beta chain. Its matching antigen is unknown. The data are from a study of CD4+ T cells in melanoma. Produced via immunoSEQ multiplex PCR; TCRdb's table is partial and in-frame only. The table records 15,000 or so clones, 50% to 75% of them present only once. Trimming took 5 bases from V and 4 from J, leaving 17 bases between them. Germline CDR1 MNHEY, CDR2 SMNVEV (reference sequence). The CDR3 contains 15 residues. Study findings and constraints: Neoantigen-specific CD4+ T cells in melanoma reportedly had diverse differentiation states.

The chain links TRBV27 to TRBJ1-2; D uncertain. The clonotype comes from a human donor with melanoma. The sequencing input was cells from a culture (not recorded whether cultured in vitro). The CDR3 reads CASSPRVDSAYGYTF. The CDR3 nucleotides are TGTGCCAGCAGTCCCCGCGTTGACTCCGCCTATGGCTACACCTTC.